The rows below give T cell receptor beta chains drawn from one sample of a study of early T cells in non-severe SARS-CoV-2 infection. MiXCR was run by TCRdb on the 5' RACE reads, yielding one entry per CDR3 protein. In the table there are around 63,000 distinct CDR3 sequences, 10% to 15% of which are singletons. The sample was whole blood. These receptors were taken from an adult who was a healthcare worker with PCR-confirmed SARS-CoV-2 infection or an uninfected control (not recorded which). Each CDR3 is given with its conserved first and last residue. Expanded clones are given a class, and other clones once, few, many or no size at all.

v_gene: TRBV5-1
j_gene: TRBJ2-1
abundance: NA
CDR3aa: CASTLSQYNEQFF

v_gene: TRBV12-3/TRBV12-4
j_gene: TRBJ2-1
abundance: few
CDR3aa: CASSSTGSAYNEQFF

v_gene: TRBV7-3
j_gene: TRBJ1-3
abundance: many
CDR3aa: CASSPTGSLGTIYF

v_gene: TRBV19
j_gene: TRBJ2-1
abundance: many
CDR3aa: CASSIGGTTYNEQFF

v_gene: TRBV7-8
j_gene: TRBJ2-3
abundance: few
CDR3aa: CASSPRTRGPGTDTQYF

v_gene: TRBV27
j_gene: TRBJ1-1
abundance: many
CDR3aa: CASRGISANTEAFF

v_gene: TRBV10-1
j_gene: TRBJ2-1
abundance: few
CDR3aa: CASSDGTGSHNEQFF

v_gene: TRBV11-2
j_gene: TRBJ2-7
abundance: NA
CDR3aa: CASGAGTGTYEQYF

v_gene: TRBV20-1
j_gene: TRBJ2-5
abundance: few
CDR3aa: CSGGGPQETQYF

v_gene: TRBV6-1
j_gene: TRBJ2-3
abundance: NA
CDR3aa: CASRPPAAGGPDF

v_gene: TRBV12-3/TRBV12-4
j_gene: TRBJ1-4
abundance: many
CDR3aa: CASSLGMEKLFF

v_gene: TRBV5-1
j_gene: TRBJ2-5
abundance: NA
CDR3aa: CASSDGQLGGETQYF

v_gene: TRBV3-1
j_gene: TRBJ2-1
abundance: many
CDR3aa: CASSRSGLRDNEQFF

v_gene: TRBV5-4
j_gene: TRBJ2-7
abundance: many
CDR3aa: CASSHPAGTSGGLSYEQYF

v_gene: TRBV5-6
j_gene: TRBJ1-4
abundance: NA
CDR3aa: CASSHWTRSTNEKLFF